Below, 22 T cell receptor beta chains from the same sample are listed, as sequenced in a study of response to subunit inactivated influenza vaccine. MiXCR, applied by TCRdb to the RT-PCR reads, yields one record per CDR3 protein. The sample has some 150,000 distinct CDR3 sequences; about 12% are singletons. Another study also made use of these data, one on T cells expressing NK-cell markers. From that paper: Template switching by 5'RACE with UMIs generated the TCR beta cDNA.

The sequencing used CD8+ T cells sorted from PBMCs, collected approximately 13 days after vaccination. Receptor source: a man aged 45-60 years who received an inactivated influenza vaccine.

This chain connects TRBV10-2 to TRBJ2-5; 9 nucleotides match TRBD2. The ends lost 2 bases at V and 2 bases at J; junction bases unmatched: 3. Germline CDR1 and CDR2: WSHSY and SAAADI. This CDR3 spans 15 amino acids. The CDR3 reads CASSEPSGTQETQYF. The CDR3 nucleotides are TGCGCCAGCAGTGAGCCTAGCGGGACGCAAGAGACCCAGTACTTC.

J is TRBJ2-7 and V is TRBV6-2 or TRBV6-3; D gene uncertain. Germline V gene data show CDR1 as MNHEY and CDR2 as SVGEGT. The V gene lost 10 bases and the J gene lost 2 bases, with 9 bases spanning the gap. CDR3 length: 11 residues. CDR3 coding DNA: TGTGCCACCGGACCGGCCTACGAGCAGTACTTC. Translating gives CATGPAYEQYF.

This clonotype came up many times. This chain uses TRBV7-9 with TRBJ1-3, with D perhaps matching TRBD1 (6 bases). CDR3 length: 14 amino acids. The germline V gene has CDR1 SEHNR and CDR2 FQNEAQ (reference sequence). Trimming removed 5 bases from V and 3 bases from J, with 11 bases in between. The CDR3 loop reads CASSPWDIGNTIYF. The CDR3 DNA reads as TGTGCCAGCAGCCCTTGGGACATTGGAAACACCATATATTTT.

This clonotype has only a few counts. The CDR3 DNA follows: TGCAGCGTTGAACTGCTCGACGGCGTTCTGGATGAGCAGTTCTTC. It specifies CSVELLDGVLDEQFF. This chain uses TRBV29-1 with TRBJ2-1; D remains unclear. Germline V gene data show CDR1 as SQVTM and CDR2 as ANQGSEA. The CDR3 runs to 15 residues. V lost 2 bases and J lost 8, with 19 bases in between.

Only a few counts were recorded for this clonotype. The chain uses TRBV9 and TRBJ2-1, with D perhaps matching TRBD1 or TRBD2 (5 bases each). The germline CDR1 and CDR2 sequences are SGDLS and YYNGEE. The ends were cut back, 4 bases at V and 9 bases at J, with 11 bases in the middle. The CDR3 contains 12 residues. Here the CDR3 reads CASSSNGGEQFF. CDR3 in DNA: TGTGCCAGCAGCTCCAATGGGGGTGAGCAGTTCTTC.

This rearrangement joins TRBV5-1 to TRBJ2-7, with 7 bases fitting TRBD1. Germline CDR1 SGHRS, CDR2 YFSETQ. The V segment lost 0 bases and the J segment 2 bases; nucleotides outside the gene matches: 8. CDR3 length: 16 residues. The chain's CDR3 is CASSLVVRGIPYEQYF. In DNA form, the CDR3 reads TGCGCCAGCAGCTTGGTCGTCAGGGGGATTCCCTACGAGCAGTACTTC.

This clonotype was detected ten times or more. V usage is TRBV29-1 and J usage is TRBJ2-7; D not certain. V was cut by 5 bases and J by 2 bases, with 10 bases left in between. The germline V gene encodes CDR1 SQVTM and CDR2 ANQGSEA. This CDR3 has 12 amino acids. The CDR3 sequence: CSVFDGTYEQYF. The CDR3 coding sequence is TGCAGCGTTTTCGACGGAACCTACGAGCAGTACTTC.

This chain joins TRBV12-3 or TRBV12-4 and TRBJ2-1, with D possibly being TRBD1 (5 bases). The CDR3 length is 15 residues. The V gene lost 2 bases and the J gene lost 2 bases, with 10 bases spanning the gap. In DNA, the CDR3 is TGTGCCAGCAGTTTACAGGGCGGTCCCTACAATGAGCAGTTCTTC. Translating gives CASSLQGGPYNEQFF.

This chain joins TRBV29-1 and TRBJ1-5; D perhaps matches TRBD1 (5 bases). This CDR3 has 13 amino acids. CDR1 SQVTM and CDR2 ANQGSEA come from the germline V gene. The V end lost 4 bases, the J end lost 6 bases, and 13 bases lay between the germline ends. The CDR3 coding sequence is TGCAGCGTTGCTGACAAAAGGGGTCAGCCCCAGCATTTT. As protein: CSVADKRGQPQHF.

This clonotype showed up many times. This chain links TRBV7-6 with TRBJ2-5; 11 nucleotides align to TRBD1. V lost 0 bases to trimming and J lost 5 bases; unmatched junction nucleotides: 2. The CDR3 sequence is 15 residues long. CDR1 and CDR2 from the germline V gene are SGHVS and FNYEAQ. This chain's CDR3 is CASSLADRGLETQYF. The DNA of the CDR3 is TGTGCCAGCAGCTTAGCGGACAGGGGGCTGGAGACCCAGTACTTC.

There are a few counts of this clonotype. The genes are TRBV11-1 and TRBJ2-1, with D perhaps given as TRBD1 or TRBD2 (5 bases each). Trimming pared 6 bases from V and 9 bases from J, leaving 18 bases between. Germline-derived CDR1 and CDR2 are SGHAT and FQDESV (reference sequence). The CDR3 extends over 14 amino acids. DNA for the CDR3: TGTGCCAGCAGAGAGGGGACGCCGCAGGGTGAGCAGTTCTTC. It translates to CASREGTPQGEQFF. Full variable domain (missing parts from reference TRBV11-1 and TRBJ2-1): EAEVAQSPRYKITEKSQAVAFWCDPISGHATLYWYRQILGQGPELLVQFQDESVVDDSQLPKDRFSAERLKGVDSTLKIQPAELGDSAMYLCASREGTPQGEQFFGPGTRLTVL.

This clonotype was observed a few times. CDR3 protein: CASSQRQGQGETQYF. CDR3 bases: TGCGCCAGCAGTCAAAGACAGGGCCAGGGGGAGACCCAGTACTTC. The gene calls are TRBV23-1 and TRBJ2-5; 7 positions match TRBD1. TRBV23-1 is treated as an ORF (open reading frame) with a function not yet certain. The CDR3 is made up of 15 amino acids. V shed 2 bases, J shed 5 bases, and the junction held 8 bases outside the gene matches.

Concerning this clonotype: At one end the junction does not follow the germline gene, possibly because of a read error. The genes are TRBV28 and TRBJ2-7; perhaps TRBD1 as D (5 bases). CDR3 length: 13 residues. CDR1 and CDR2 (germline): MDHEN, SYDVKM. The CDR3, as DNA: TGTGCCTGCAGTTCCGACAGAGACTACGAGCAGTACTTC. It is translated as CACSSDRDYEQYF.

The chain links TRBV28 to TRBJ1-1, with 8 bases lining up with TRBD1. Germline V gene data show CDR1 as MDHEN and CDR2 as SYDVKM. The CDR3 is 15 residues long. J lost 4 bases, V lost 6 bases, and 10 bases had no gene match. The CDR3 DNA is TGTGCCAGCAGAGAGGACAGGGAGTTTGGCACTGAAGCTTTCTTT. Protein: CASREDREFGTEAFF. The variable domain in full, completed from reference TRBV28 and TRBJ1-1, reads DVKVTQSSRYLVKRTGEKVFLECVQDMDHENMFWYRQDPGLGLRLIYFSYDVKMKEKGDIPEGYSVSREKKERFSLILESASTNQTSMYLCASREDREFGTEAFFGQGTRLTVV.

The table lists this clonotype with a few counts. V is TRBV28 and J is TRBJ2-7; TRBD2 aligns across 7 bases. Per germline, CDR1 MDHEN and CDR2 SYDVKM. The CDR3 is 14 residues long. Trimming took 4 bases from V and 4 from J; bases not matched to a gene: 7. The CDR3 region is CASSSRDYPYEQYF. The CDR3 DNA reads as TGTGCCAGCAGTTCACGGGACTATCCGTACGAGCAGTACTTC.

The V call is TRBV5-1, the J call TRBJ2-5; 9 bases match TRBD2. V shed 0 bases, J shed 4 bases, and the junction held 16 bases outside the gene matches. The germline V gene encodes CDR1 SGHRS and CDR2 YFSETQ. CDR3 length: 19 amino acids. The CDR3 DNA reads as TGCGCCAGCAGCTTGGCCGATACCGGTGGCGGGAGGGCTTCAGAGACCCAGTACTTC. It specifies CASSLADTGGGRASETQYF.

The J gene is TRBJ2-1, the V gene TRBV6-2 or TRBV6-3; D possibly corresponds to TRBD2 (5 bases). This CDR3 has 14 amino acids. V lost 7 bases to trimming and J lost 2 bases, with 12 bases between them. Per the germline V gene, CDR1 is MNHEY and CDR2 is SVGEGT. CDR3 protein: CASKGVGAYNEQFF. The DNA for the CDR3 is TGTGCCAGCAAGGGAGTTGGGGCCTACAATGAGCAGTTCTTC.

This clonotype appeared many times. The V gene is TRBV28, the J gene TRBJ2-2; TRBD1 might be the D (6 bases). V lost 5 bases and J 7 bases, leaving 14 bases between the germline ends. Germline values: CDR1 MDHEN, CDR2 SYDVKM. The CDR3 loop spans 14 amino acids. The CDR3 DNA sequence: TGTGCCAGCAGTCTCTGGACAGAACACGGGGAGCTGTTTTTT. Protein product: CASSLWTEHGELFF.

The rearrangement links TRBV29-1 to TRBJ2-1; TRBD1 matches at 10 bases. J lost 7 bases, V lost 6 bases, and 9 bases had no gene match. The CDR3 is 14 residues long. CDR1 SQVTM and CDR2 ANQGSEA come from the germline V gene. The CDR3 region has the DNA TGCAGCGTCCAATCATTGGACAGGGGGAATGAGCAGTTCTTC. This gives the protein CSVQSLDRGNEQFF.

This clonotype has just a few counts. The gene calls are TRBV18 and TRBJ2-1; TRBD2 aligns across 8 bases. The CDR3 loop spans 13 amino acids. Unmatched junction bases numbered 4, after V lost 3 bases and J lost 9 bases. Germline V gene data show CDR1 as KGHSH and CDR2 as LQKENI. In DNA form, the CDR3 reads TGTGCCAGCTCACCGGCGGGGGGCATTGAGCAGTTCTTC. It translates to CASSPAGGIEQFF. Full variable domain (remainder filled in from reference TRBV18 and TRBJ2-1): NAGVMQNPRHLVRRRGQEARLRCSPMKGHSHVYWYRQLPEEGLKFMVYLQKENIIDESGMPKERFSAEFPKEGPSILRIQQVVRGDSAAYFCASSPAGGIEQFFGPGTRLTVL.

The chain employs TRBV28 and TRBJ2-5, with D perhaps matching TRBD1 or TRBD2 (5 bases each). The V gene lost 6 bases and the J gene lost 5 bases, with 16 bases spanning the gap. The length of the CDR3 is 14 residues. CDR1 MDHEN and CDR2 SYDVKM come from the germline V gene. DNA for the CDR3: TGTGCCAGCAGGCCGACCGGGACGAGGGAGACCCAGTACTTC. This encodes CASRPTGTRETQYF.

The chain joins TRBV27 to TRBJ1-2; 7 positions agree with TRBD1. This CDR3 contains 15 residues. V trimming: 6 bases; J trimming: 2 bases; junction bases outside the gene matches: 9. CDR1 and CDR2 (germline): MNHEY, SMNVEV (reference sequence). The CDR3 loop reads CASSSQGQINYGYTF. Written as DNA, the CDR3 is TGTGCCAGCAGCTCCCAGGGACAGATAAACTATGGCTACACCTTC.